This entry is about one T cell receptor (beta chain). The same CDR3 can be traced to other DNA sequences in this sample. Treatment reported: oral pan-JAK inhibitor, 5-10 mg twice daily. The sample comes from a study of CD8+ T cells in alopecia areata. Per germline, CDR1 ENHRY and CDR2 SYGVKD. The CDR3 is 11 amino acids. V lost 7 bases, J lost 3 bases, and 7 bases lay in between. Extraction and reverse transcription of RNA yielded cDNA as the sequencing template. Generated by immunoSEQ multiplex PCR, the TCRdb table keeps only in-frame clones and is missing some. The sample lists fewer than 250,000 clones; 64% were seen once.

Sequences were derived from CD4+ T cells sorted from blood, sampled at week 4, from a patient treated with tofacitinib. This TCR came from a human donor with alopecia areata. The chain couples TRBV10-3 to TRBJ2-7; possibly TRBD2 for D (6 bases). CDR3 sequence reads: CAITGGYEQYF. Here the CDR3 DNA reads TGTGCCATCACCGGGGGCTACGAGCAGTACTTC.